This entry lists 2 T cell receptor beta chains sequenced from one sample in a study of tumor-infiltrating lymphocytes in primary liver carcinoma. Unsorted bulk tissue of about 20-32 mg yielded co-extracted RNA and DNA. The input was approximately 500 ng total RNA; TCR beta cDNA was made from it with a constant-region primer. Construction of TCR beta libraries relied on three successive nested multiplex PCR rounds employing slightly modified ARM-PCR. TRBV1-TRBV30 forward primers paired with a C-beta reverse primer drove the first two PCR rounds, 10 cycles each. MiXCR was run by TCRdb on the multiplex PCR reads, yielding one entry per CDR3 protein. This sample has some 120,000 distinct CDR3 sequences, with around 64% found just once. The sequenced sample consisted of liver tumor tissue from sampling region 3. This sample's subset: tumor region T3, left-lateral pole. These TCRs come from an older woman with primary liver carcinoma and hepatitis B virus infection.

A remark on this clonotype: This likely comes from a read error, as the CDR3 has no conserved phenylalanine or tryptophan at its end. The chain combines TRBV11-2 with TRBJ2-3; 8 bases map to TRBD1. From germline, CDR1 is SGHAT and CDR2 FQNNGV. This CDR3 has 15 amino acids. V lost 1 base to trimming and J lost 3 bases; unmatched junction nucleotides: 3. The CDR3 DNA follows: TGTGCCAGCAGCTTAGGGACAGGGAATACAGATACGCAGTATATT. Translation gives CASSLGTGNTDTQYI.

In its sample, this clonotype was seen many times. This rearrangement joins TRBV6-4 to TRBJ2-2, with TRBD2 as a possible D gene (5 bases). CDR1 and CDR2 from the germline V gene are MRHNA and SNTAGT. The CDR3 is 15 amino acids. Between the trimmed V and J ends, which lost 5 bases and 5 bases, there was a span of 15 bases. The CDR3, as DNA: TGTGCCAGCAGTCCGATCGGACTTGATACCGGGGAGCTGTTTTTT. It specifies CASSPIGLDTGELFF.